The 22 T cell receptor beta chains listed next were all sequenced from one sample in a study of blood T cells in healthy people across ages. Sample-barcoded 5' priming and a J-beta primer mix drove a second PCR of 7 to 11 cycles. Each CDR3 protein gets one entry after TCRdb re-called the 5' RACE reads with MiXCR. The sample records about 780,000 distinct CDR3 sequences, 46% being singletons. Material: blood. The receptors originated from a man older than 75 in good health.

The chain couples TRBV28 to TRBJ2-2, with D perhaps matching TRBD2 (5 bases). This CDR3 is 13 amino acids long. From germline, CDR1 is MDHEN and CDR2 SYDVKM. With 9 bases removed from V and 4 bases from J, the gap between germline ends came to 12 bases. The DNA of the CDR3 is TGTGCCAGTGACTCGGGGAGCACCGGGGAGCTGTTTTTT. It specifies CASDSGSTGELFF.

This clonotype was detected only a few times. This CDR3 is CASSSPGSYNEQYF. The CDR3 DNA reads as TGTGCCAGCAGCTCGCCGGGATCGTACAATGAGCAGTACTTC. The chain has TRBV11-1 and TRBJ2-1; TRBD2 might be the D (5 bases). Near its end, the DNA agrees better with TRBJ2-7, so the J call may be wrong. This CDR3 has 14 amino acids. Germline loops: CDR1 SGHAT, CDR2 FQDESV (reference sequence).

This clonotype has just a few counts. The chain is built from TRBV21-1 and TRBJ2-4; the table's D call of TRBD1 was not tested on the DNA. TRBV21-1 is flagged as a pseudogene. This CDR3 region has 17 residues. CDR3 sequence reads: CASSTFIDRIAKNIQYF. Here the CDR3 DNA reads TGTGCCAGCAGCACATTTATTGACAGAATAGCCAAAAACATTCAGTACTTC.

The CDR3 sequence is CASSVGDSLGNTIYF. CDR3 nucleotides: TGTGCCAGCAGCGTAGGGGACAGTCTTGGAAACACCATATATTTT. The V call is TRBV9, the J call TRBJ1-3; 7 nucleotides align to TRBD1. V shed 0 bases, J shed 3 bases, and the junction held 3 bases outside the gene matches. Germline CDR1 reads SGDLS; CDR2 reads YYNGEE. This CDR3 comprises 15 residues.

V and J are TRBV15 and TRBJ1-1; tentative D call: TRBD1 (6 bases). V shed 3 bases and J shed 9 bases, with 17 bases lying between them. This CDR3 is 14 amino acids long. Germline CDR1 and CDR2: LNHNV and YYDKDF (reference sequence). The CDR3 DNA reads TGTGCCACCAGCAGTCAATCCGGGACACCAAAAGCTTTCTTT. Translating gives CATSSQSGTPKAFF.

The V and J genes are TRBV27 and TRBJ2-7, with TRBD2 matching over 9 bases. Germline V gene data show CDR1 as MNHEY and CDR2 as SMNVEV (reference sequence). V lost 4 bases to trimming and J lost 3 bases; unmatched junction nucleotides: 7. CDR3 size: 15 residues. The CDR3 DNA reads as TGTGCCAGCAGTTCTCATAGCGGGAGTAACTACGAGCAGTACTTC. Protein: CASSSHSGSNYEQYF.

The chain recombines TRBV7-2 with TRBJ2-1; 9 bases fit TRBD2. Germline CDR1 SGHTA, CDR2 FQGNSA. The CDR3 sequence is 15 residues long. V gave up 6 bases and J gave up 10 bases; unmatched junction bases: 13. This CDR3 reads CASRFRVAGDWEQFF. DNA of the CDR3: TGTGCCAGCAGATTTAGGGTAGCGGGAGATTGGGAGCAGTTCTTC.

This sequence joins TRBV29-1 and TRBJ2-7; TRBD1 might be the D (5 bases). Germline values: CDR1 SQVTM, CDR2 ANQGSEA. The length of the CDR3 is 11 residues. V lost 7 bases, J lost 4 bases, and 11 bases lay in between. CDR3 in amino acids: CSGTQGYEQYF. DNA of the CDR3: TGCAGCGGGACCCAGGGATACGAGCAGTACTTC.

The chain has TRBV20-1 and TRBJ2-7, with a possible D match to TRBD1 (5 bases). The CDR3 sequence is 13 residues long. The V and J ends lost 1 base and 2 bases respectively, with 9 bases between them. Germline CDR1 and CDR2: DFQATT and SNEGSKA (reference sequence). The CDR3 DNA reads TGCAGTGCTAGAGCACAGGCGACCTACGAGCAGTACTTC. It specifies CSARAQATYEQYF.

The chain carries TRBV7-2 and TRBJ1-6; the match to TRBD1 covers 7 bases. This CDR3 has 15 residues. Trimming removed 0 bases from V and 5 bases from J; junction bases left unmatched: 1. From germline, CDR1 is SGHTA and CDR2 FQGNSA. The CDR3 bases are TGTGCCAGCAGCTTAGCAGGGGGCCATAATTCACCCCTCCACTTT. Amino acid sequence: CASSLAGGHNSPLHF.

This clonotype was observed a few times. The chain links TRBV27 to TRBJ2-1, with TRBD2 identical over 8 bases. The V gene end was trimmed by 2 bases and the J gene end by 4 bases; junction bases not matched to a gene: 10. From germline, CDR1 is MNHEY and CDR2 SMNVEV (reference sequence). The CDR3 totals 17 residues. The CDR3 nucleotides read TGTGCCAGCAGTTTACCGAACCTGGGACTAGGGTACAATGAGCAGTTCTTC. Residues: CASSLPNLGLGYNEQFF.

This clonotype was seen a few times. The gene calls are TRBV15 and TRBJ2-4; 8 bases are shared with TRBD1. J gave up 7 bases and V 0 bases, and 5 bases lay outside the gene matches. Germline CDR1 and CDR2: LNHNV and YYDKDF (reference sequence). The CDR3 length is 15 residues. The CDR3, as DNA: TGTGCCACCAGCAGAGACTCGACAGGGGCCAACATTCAGTACTTC. Encoded protein: CATSRDSTGANIQYF. The variable domain in full, completed from reference TRBV15 and TRBJ2-4, reads DAMVIQNPRYQVTQFGKPVTLSCSQTLNHNVMYWYQQKSSQAPKLLFHYYDKDFNNEADTPDNFQSRRPNTSFCFLDIRSPGLGDTAMYLCATSRDSTGANIQYFGAGTRLSVL.

J is TRBJ2-5 and V is TRBV6-2 or TRBV6-3, with TRBD2 identical over 8 bases. This CDR3 comprises 14 residues. J was trimmed by 5 bases and V by 2 bases; bases with no gene match: 4. Germline assignment: CDR1 MNHEY and CDR2 SVGEGT. CDR3 nucleotide sequence: TGTGCCAGCAGTTACGGCCTAGCGGGCGAGACCCAGTACTTC. Its translation is CASSYGLAGETQYF.

As regards this clonotype: The junction departs from the called germline gene at one end, perhaps through a read error. V usage is TRBV7-7 and J usage is TRBJ2-1; D unresolved. This CDR3 is 15 amino acids long. Per germline, CDR1 SSHAT and CDR2 FNYEAQ (reference sequence). CDR3 DNA sequence: TGTGCTAGCAGCCCCCTCTCGGCTGCCCCCAATGAGCAGTTCTTC. It encodes CASSPLSAAPNEQFF.

This rearrangement joins TRBV5-1 to TRBJ2-3; TRBD2 is a possible D gene (6 bases). Trimming shortened V by 1 base and J by 3 bases, and 15 bases separated the two germline ends. Germline V gives CDR1 SGHRS, CDR2 YFSETQ. The CDR3 totals 16 residues. This chain's CDR3 is CASSLYGTGGTDTQYF. The CDR3 nucleotides are TGCGCCAGCAGCTTGTATGGGACTGGGGGAACAGATACGCAGTATTTT.

In DNA form, the CDR3 reads TGTGCCAGCAGTCCTTTCGGACAGGGTGGGGAGACCCAGTACTTC. It is translated as CASSPFGQGGETQYF. The gene calls are TRBV6-2 or TRBV6-3 and TRBJ2-5, with TRBD1 identical over 8 bases. Germline V gene data show CDR1 as MNHEY and CDR2 as SVGEGT. Germline trimming cut 5 bases from V and 5 bases from J; bases unmatched to any gene: 10. The CDR3 loop spans 15 amino acids.

There are a few counts of this clonotype. This chain joins TRBV7-3 and TRBJ2-2; 10 nucleotides line up with TRBD2. V trimming: 3 bases; J trimming: 4 bases; junction bases outside the gene matches: 8. Germline lookup yields CDR1 SGHTA and CDR2 FQGTGA. The CDR3 is made up of 17 amino acids. CDR3 in DNA: TGTGCCAGCAGCTTGATGGGACTAGCGATGGGCACCGGGGAGCTGTTTTTT. The encoded protein is CASSLMGLAMGTGELFF.

This clonotype was seen just once. The chain is built from TRBV12-3 or TRBV12-4 and TRBJ2-5; D ambiguous. V lost 5 bases and J lost 11, with 27 bases in between. CDR3 length equals 16 residues. CDR3 bases: TGTGCCAGCAGTCCCCGGTCGGGTTGGTGGTCGGATGAGCAGTACTTC. The encoded protein is CASSPRSGWWSDEQYF.

The rearrangement links TRBV7-8 to TRBJ1-1; 7 bases align to TRBD1. The germline V gene has CDR1 SGHVS and CDR2 FQNEAQ. V shed 5 bases and J 1 base; nucleotides not matched to a gene: 10. The CDR3 covers 16 residues. The CDR3 is CASSPPGGTENTEAFF. Written as DNA, the CDR3 is TGTGCCAGCAGCCCCCCGGGTGGGACAGAGAACACTGAAGCTTTCTTT.

The V gene is TRBV5-1, the J gene TRBJ2-7; possibly TRBD1 for D (6 bases). The CDR3 is made up of 15 amino acids. The V end lost 4 bases, the J end lost 5 bases, and 19 bases lay between the germline ends. Germline V gene data show CDR1 as SGHRS and CDR2 as YFSETQ. The CDR3 DNA sequence: TGCGCCAGCAGCCCAACGACAGGTGGCAGGAACGAGCAGTACTTC. It encodes CASSPTTGGRNEQYF.

The chain has TRBV2 and TRBJ2-3, with a possible D match to TRBD2 (6 bases). The germline gives CDR1 SNHLY, CDR2 FYNNEI. CDR3 size: 13 residues. Deletions cut 6 bases from V and 6 bases from J, with 13 bases between. The CDR3 DNA sequence: TGTGCCAGCAGGGGACTCCCGCAGGATACGCAGTATTTT. Its protein product is CASRGLPQDTQYF.

The chain recombines TRBV10-3 with TRBJ2-1, with unresolved D. V was trimmed by 3 bases and J by 7 bases, leaving 7 bases between them. The CDR3 is made up of 12 amino acids. CDR1 is ENHRY and CDR2 is SYGVKD in the germline V gene. In nucleotides, the CDR3 is TGTGCCATCAGTGAAATGGGTAATGAGCAGTTCTTC. It is translated as CAISEMGNEQFF.